This T cell receptor beta chain is drawn from a study of blood T cell repertoires in COVID-19. Background on the study: There were acute and convalescent COVID-19 samples, and they came from the United States, Italy and Spain. The cDNA or gDNA used as material had been derived from T cells, B-cell-depleted T cells, or PBMCs.

In the original workflow: Estimated nucleated cell counts came from reference gene primer amplification. Profiled with immunoSEQ multiplex PCR; TCRdb holds only in-frame clones, not every one. The D gene and trimming were derived from the DNA, and the V and J assignments and clone size from that table. The data show some 250,000 clones, around 88% seen once. The trim removed 7 bases at V and 3 bases at J, leaving 10 bases unmatched. Germline V gene data show CDR1 as SNHLY and CDR2 as FYNNEI. This CDR3 has 15 residues. This sequence originates from a woman aged 25 to 45 who had recovered from COVID-19. The specimen sequenced was peripheral blood. The rearrangement uses TRBV2 and TRBJ2-7; 9 positions agree with TRBD1. CDR3 amino acids: CASTQPGQGIYEQYF. CDR3 nucleotides: TGTGCCAGCACCCAACCGGGACAGGGTATCTACGAGCAGTACTTC. Filled out from reference TRBV2 and TRBJ2-7, the complete variable domain reads EPEVTQTPSHQVTQMGQEVILRCVPISNHLYFYWYRQILGQKVEFLVSFYNNEISEKSEIFDDQFSVERPDGSNFTLKIRSTKLEDSAMYFCASTQPGQGIYEQYFGPGTRLTVT.